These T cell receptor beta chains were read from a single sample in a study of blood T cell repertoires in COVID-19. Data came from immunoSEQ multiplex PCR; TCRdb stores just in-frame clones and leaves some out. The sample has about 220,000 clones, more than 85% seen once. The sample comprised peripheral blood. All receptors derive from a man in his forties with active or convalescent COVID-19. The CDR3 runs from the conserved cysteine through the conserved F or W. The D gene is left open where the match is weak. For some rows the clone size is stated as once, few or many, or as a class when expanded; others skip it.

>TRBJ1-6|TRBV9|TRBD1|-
CASSSNQGGSPLHF
TGTGCCAGCAGCTCGAACCAGGGGGGATCACCCCTCCACTTT
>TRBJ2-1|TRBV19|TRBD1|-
CASSVSGQGTNEQFF
TGTGCCAGTAGTGTTTCGGGACAGGGAACAAATGAGCAGTTCTTC
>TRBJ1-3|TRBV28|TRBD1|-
CASSDRELNSGNTIYF
TGTGCCAGCAGTGACAGGGAACTGAACTCTGGAAACACCATATATTTT
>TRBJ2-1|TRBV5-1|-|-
CASSLLDTGGLNEQFF
TGCGCCAGCAGCTTGTTAGATACGGGGGGCCTAAATGAGCAGTTCTTC
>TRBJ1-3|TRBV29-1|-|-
CSVRYSLEAGNTIYF
TGCAGCGTGCGTTATAGTTTGGAGGCAGGAAACACCATATATTTT
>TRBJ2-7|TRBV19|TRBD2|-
CASTPGGGYEQYF
TGTGCCAGTACTCCCGGGGGGGGGTACGAGCAGTACTTC
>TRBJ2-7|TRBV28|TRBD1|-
CASSLIGRYGDRESHEQYF
TGTGCCAGCAGTTTAATCGGCCGTTATGGGGACAGGGAGAGTCACGAGCAGTACTTC
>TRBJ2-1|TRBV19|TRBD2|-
CASSIERAGGDEQFF
TGTGCCAGTAGTATAGAAAGGGCGGGAGGAGATGAGCAGTTCTTC
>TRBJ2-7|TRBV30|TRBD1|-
CAWRGGLYEQYF
TGTGCCTGGAGAGGGGGCCTGTACGAGCAGTACTTC
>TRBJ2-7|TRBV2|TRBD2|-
CAISGGLGYEQYF
TGTGCCATCTCGGGGGGGTTGGGATACGAGCAGTACTTC
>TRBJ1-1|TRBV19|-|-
CASSISPGTEAFF
TGTGCCAGTAGTATAAGTCCAGGCACTGAAGCTTTCTTT
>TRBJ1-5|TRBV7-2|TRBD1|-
CASSPRGRIGQPQHF
TGTGCCAGCAGTCCCAGGGGGCGGATAGGTCAGCCCCAGCATTTT
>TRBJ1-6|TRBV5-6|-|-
CASSLDRTVGSPLHF
TGTGCCAGCAGCCTCGACAGGACGGTCGGTTCACCCCTCCACTTT
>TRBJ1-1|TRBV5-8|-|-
CASSTEGPEAFF
TGTGCCAGCAGCACGGAGGGCCCAGAAGCTTTCTTT
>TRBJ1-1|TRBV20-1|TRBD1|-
CSASRRDRSTEAFF
TGCAGTGCTAGTCGCCGGGACAGATCAACTGAAGCTTTCTTT
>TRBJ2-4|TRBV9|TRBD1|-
CASSPRTGPTKNIQYF
TGTGCCAGCAGCCCCCGGACAGGGCCTACCAAAAACATTCAGTACTTC
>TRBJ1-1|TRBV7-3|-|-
CASSLIGGGTEAFF
TGTGCCAGCAGCTTAATCGGGGGTGGCACTGAAGCTTTCTTT
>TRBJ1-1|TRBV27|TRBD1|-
CASSWTGENTEAFF
TGTGCCAGCAGTTGGACAGGGGAGAACACTGAAGCTTTCTTT
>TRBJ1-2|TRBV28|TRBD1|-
CASSTFSTGGNYGYTF
TGTGCCAGCTCGACATTCTCGACAGGGGGCAACTATGGCTACACCTTC
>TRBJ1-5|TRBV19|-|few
CASSTFGGNGNQPQHF
TGTGCCAGTAGTACATTCGGGGGGAATGGCAATCAGCCCCAGCATTTT
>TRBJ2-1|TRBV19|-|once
CASSSEGYNEQFF
TGTGCCAGTAGCAGCGAGGGTTACAATGAGCAGTTCTTC
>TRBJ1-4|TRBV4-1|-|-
CASSQDPTRVEKLFF
TGCGCCAGCAGCCAAGACCCGACCAGGGTGGAAAAACTGTTTTTT
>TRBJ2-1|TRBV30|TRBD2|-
CAWTGLAGGEQFF
TGTGCCTGGACGGGACTAGCGGGTGGCGAGCAGTTCTTC
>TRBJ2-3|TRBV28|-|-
CASKIGGRTDTQYF
TGTGCCAGCAAGATCGGGGGGCGTACAGATACGCAGTATTTT
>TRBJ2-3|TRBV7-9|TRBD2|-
CASSPKGLAGGHSTDTQYF
TGTGCCAGCAGCCCAAAAGGACTAGCGGGGGGCCATAGCACAGATACGCAGTATTTT
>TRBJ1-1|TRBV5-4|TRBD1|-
CASSWDSGGTEAFF
TGTGCCAGCAGCTGGGACAGCGGGGGCACTGAAGCTTTCTTT
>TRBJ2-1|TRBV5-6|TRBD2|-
CASSLGPWSSSGLNEQFF
TGTGCCAGCAGCTTGGGCCCCTGGTCGAGTAGCGGGCTCAATGAGCAGTTCTTC
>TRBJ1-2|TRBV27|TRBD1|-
CASSSNKQGAPGYTF
TGTGCCAGCAGTTCGAATAAACAGGGGGCGCCCGGCTACACCTTC
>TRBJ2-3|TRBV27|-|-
CASTKLGGVTDTQYF
TGTGCCAGCACTAAACTAGGGGGGGTCACAGATACGCAGTATTTT
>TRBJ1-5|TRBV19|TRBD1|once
CASSIDRGGNQPQHF
TGTGCCAGTAGTATTGACAGGGGCGGCAATCAGCCCCAGCATTTT
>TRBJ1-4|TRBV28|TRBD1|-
CASSLTGQGKEKLFF
TGTGCCAGCAGTTTAACGGGACAGGGGAAAGAAAAACTGTTTTTT
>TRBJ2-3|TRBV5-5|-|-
CASSPGQLEDTQYF
TGTGCCAGCAGCCCCGGACAGTTAGAAGATACGCAGTATTTT
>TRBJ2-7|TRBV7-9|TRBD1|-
CASSHSGQHYEQYF
TGTGCCAGCAGCCACTCGGGACAGCATTACGAGCAGTACTTC
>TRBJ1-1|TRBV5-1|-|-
CASSPGAELRNTEAFF
TGCGCCAGCAGCCCCGGCGCGGAGCTACGTAACACTGAAGCTTTCTTT
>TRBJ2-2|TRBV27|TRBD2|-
CASSSRLAGGSMFF
TGTGCCAGCAGTTCCCGACTAGCGGGGGGGTCCATGTTTTTT
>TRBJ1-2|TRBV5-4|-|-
CASSLERNYGYTF
TGTGCCAGCAGCTTGGAACGGAACTATGGCTACACCTTC
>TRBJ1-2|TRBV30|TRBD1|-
CAWSVPGQGKANYGYTF
TGTGCCTGGAGTGTACCAGGACAGGGCAAAGCTAACTATGGCTACACCTTC
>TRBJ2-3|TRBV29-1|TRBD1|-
CSVDQTGGTDTQYF
TGCAGCGTGGATCAGACAGGGGGCACAGATACGCAGTATTTT
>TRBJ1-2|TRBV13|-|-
CASSLGPGGVYGYTF
TGTGCCAGCAGCTTAGGCCCGGGGGGAGTTTATGGCTACACCTTC
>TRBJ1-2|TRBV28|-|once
CASSLGGGALGYTF
TGTGCCAGCAGTTTAGGGGGGGGAGCACTTGGCTACACCTTC
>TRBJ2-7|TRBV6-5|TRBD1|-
CASSSGTASYEQYF
TGTGCCAGCAGTTCTGGGACAGCCTCCTACGAGCAGTACTTC
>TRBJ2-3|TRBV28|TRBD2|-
CASSLWGSGGASDTQYF
TGTGCCAGCAGTTTATGGGGTAGCGGGGGGGCCTCAGATACGCAGTATTTT
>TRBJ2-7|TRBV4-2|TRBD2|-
CASSQEGLASTYEQYF
TGTGCCAGCAGCCAAGAGGGACTAGCGTCTACCTACGAGCAGTACTTC
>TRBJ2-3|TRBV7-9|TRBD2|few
CASSLPTGGARDTQYF
TGTGCCAGCAGTCTTCCTACCGGGGGGGCCAGGGATACGCAGTATTTT
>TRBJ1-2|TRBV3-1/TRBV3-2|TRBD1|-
CASSERQGGYTF
TGTGCCAGCAGTGAGAGACAGGGGGGCTACACCTTC
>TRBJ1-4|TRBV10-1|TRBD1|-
CASSELQGDEKLFF
TGCGCCAGCAGTGAGTTACAGGGGGACGAAAAACTGTTTTTT
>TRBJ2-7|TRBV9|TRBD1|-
CASSAGTGVYEQYF
TGTGCCAGCAGCGCTGGGACAGGGGTCTACGAGCAGTACTTC
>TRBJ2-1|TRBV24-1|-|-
CATSDGGQPTSSYNEQFF
TGTGCCACCAGTGACGGTGGACAGCCTACAAGCTCCTACAATGAGCAGTTCTTC
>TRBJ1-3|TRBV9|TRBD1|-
CASSVGTGAGNTIYF
TGTGCCAGCAGCGTAGGGACAGGGGCTGGAAACACCATATATTTT
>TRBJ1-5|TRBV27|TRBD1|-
CASSFPGQVHNQPQHF
TGTGCCAGCAGTTTCCCTGGACAGGTCCACAATCAGCCCCAGCATTTT